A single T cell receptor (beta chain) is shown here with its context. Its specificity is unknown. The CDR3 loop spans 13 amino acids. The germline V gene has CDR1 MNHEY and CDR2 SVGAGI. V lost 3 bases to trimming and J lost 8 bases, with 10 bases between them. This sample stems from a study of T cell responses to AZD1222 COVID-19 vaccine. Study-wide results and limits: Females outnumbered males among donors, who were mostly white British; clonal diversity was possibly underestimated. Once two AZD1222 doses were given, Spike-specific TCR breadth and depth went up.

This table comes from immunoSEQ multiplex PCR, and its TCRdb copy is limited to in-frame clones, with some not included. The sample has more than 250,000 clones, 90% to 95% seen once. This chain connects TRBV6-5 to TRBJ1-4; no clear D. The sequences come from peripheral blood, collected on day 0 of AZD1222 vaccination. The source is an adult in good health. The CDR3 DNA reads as TGTGCCAGCAGTTATCGAGGGCAAGAAAAACTGTTTTTT. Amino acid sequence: CASSYRGQEKLFF.